The rows below give T cell receptor beta chains drawn from one sample of a study of radiation and T cells in renal cell carcinoma. Libraries were prepared by immunoSEQ multiplex PCR; TCRdb keeps only in-frame clonotypes and omits some of them. The table shows about 140,000 clones, with roughly 83% occurring only once. Sequencing was performed on blood, taken from a patient whose treatment included radiotherapy and nephrectomy. The receptors stem from a woman in her forties or fifties with renal cell carcinoma. Both conserved end residues are part of each CDR3.

v_gene | CDR3aa
TRBV5-4 | CASSLGAGAQPARQYF
TRBV4-1 | CASRHTGELFF
TRBV7-9 | CASSLGLTADYGGYTF
TRBV18 | CASSPILQGGGAFF
TRBV4-3 | CASSQDHRGSDYGYTF
TRBV9 | CASSVGTPLKDGYTF
TRBV2 | CASSEARGARNEQFF
TRBV2 | CASSGTGLRTDTQYF
TRBV7-9 | CASSHMTGDREKLFF
TRBV4-3 | CASSQDSTGGEQFF
TRBV6-6 | CATSGLVGETQYF
TRBV30 | CAWSIGLSETQYF
TRBV19 | CASSIGTGDEQYF
TRBV11-2 | CASSLDSGGFYEQYF
TRBV30 | CAWDAVDRDEGYTF
TRBV15 | CATSRGGAMNTEAFF
TRBV28 | CASSWGSSNEKLFF
TRBV2 | CASSGGLSVADTQYF
TRBV11-2 | CASRHRDRADYEQYF
TRBV11-3 | CASSRGYWGEDEQFF
TRBV29-1 | CSVRVGVVGTDTQYF
TRBV7-2 | CASSLPAGGAETQYF
TRBV19 | CASNRGENTEAFF
TRBV28 | CASREGTQDLYF
TRBV30 | CAWSVEQGGSPLHF
TRBV6-5 | CASKRASYEQYF
TRBV6-5 | CASSPGTGRYGYTF
TRBV7-2 | CASSLEVGLAGELFF
TRBV29-1 | CSVPGDVSGNTIYF
TRBV5-1 | CASSLTGDYGYTF
TRBV30 | CAWSVLEVGSNTGELFF
TRBV30 | CAWSRGDNEQFF
TRBV19 | CASSIDREGEQFF
TRBV25-1 | CASSRTSGINEQFF
TRBV2 | CASSGQGGNTIYF
TRBV7-7 | CASSLGRTISNEKLFF
TRBV19 | CASSKDRNQPQHF
TRBV18 | CASSPPGDTQYF
TRBV7-2 | CASSLSGWYGYTF
TRBV19 | CASSVTGRETQYF
TRBV28 | CASSSYRDRGFSEQYF
TRBV19 | CASSTGDDLPQYF
TRBV29-1 | CSVAGGEETQYF
TRBV7-9 | CATTAELNTEAFF
TRBV30 | CAWSVLAGVPNEQYF
TRBV10-1 | CASSESRDAEEYEQYF
TRBV7-6 | CASSLGFRDEQYF
TRBV19 | CASRTGPNYGYTF
TRBV7-6 | CASSFGDREVASNQPQHF
TRBV5-4 | CASSTGTGNYGYTF
TRBV28 | CASSLFPNIQYF
TRBV6-1 | CASTPPPGASYEQYF
TRBV5-1 | CASSLVEGETQYF